This section outlines one T cell receptor beta chain sequence together with its context. Per the germline V gene, CDR1 is MDHEN and CDR2 is SYDVKM. The CDR3 runs 17 residues. The junction had 11 bases not matched to a gene; V was cut back by 6 bases and J by 6 bases. The sample originates from a study of blood T cell repertoires in COVID-19. Assay: immunoSEQ multiplex PCR; the TCRdb copy retains only in-frame clones and omits some. The profile shows approximately 46,000 clones, about 85% of them singletons. Material for sequencing was peripheral blood. This clonotype was obtained from a woman aged 70 to 79 in a cohort sampled during active COVID-19. The chain has TRBV28 and TRBJ2-2; 12 nucleotides align to TRBD1. For the CDR3, the DNA is TGTGCCAGCAGGGAGGCCCGGGACAGGGGGCTTTCCGGGGAGCTGTTTTTT. Translated: CASREARDRGLSGELFF.